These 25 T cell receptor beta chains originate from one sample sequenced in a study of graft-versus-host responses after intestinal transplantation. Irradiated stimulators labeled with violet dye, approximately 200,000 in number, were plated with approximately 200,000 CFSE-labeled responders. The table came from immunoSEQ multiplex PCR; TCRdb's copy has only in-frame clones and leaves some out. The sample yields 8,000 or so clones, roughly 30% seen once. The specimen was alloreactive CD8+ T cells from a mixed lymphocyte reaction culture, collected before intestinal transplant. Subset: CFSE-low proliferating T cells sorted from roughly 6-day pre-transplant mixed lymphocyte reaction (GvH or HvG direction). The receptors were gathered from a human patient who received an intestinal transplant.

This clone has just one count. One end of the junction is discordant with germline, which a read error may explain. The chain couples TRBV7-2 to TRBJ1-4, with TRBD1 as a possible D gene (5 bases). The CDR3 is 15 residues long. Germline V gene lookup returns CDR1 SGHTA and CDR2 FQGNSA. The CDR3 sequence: CASSEWGVKNEKLLF. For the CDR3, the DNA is TGTGCCAGCAGCGAGTGGGGGGTAAAGAATGAAAAACTGCTTTTT.

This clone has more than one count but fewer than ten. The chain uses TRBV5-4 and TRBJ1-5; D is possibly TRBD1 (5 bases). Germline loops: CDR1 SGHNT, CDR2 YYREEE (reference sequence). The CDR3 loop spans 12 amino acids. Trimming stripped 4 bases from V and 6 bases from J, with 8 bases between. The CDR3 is CASSRDSQPQHF. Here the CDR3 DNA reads TGTGCCAGCAGCCGAGACAGTCAGCCCCAGCATTTT.

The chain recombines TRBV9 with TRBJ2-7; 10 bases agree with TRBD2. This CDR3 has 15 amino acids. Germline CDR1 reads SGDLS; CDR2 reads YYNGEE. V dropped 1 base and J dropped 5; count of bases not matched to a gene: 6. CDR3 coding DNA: TGTGCCAGCAGCGTAACCCCCGGACTAGCGGACGAGCAGTACTTC. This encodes CASSVTPGLADEQYF.

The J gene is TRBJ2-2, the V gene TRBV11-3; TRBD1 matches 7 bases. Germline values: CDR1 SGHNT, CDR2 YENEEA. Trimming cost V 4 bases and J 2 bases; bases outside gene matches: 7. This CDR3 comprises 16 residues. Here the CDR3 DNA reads TGTGCCAGCAGCTCCCGGACAGGCCCCAACACCGGGGAGCTGTTTTTT. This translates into CASSSRTGPNTGELFF.

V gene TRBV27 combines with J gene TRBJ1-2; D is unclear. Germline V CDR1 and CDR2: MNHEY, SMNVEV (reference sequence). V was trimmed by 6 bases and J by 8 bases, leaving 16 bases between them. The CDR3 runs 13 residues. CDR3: CASSLRRRGGYTF. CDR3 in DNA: TGTGCCAGCAGCCTCCGTCGGCGGGGAGGCTACACCTTC.

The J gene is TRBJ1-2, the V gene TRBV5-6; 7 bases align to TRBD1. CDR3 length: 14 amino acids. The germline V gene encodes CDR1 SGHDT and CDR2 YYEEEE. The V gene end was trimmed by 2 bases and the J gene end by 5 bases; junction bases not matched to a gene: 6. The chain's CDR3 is CASSFDRAGYGYTF. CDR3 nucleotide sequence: TGTGCCAGCAGCTTTGACAGGGCGGGGTATGGCTACACCTTC.

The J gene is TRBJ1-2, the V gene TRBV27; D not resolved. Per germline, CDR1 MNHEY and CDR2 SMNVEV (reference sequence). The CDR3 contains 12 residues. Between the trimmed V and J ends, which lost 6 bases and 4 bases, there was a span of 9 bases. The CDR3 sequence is CASRTSIYGYTF. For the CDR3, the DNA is TGTGCCAGCAGGACATCGATCTATGGCTACACCTTC.

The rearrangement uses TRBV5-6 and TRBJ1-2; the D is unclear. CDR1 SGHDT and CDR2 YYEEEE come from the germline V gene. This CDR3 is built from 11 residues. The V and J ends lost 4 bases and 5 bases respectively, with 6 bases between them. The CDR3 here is CASSTNYGYTF. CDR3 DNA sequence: TGTGCCAGCAGCACAAATTATGGCTACACCTTC. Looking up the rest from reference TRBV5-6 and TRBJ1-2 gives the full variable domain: DAGVTQSPTHLIKTRGQQVTLRCSPKSGHDTVSWYQQALGQGPQFIFQYYEEEERQRGNFPDRFSGHQFPNYSSELNVNALLLGDSALYLCASSTNYGYTFGSGTRLTVV.

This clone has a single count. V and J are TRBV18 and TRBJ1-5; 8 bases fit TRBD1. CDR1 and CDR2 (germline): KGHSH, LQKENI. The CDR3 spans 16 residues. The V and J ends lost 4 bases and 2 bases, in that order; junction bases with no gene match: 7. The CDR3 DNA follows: TGTGCCAGCTCACTGGGGACAGGTCTAGGCAATCAGCCCCAGCATTTT. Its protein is CASSLGTGLGNQPQHF.

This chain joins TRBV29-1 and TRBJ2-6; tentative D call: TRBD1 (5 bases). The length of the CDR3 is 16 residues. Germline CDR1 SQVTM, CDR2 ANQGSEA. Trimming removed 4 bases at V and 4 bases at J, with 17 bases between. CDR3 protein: CSVVEMGRVGANVLTF. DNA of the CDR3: TGCAGCGTTGTCGAGATGGGGCGCGTAGGGGCCAACGTCCTGACTTTC.

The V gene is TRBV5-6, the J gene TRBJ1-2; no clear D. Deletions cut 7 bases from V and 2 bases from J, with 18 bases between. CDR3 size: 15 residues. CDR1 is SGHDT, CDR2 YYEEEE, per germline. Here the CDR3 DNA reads TGTGCCAGCGATCCGATGAGAGCGGCCAACTATGGCTACACCTTC. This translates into CASDPMRAANYGYTF.

The CDR3 is CASSPADRAIPYEQYF. The DNA for the CDR3 is TGTGCCAGCTCACCAGCCGACAGGGCAATTCCCTACGAGCAGTACTTC. The J gene is TRBJ2-7, the V gene TRBV18; 7 nucleotides align to TRBD1. The CDR3 has 16 amino acids. V was clipped by 2 bases and J by 2 bases; unmatched bases: 9. In germline, CDR1 is KGHSH, CDR2 LQKENI.

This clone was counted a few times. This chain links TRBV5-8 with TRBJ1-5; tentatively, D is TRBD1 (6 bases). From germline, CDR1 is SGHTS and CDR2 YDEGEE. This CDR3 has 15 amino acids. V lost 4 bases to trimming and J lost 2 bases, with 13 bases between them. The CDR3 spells CASSPGQRGNQPQHF. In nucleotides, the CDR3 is TGTGCCAGCAGCCCCGGACAGAGGGGCAATCAGCCCCAGCATTTT.

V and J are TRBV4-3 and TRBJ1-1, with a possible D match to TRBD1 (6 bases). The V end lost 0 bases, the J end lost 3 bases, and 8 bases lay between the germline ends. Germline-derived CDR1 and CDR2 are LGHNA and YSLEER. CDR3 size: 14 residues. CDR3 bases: TGCGCCAGCAGCCAAGATGAGGGGGACACTGAAGCTTTCTTT. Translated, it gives CASSQDEGDTEAFF.

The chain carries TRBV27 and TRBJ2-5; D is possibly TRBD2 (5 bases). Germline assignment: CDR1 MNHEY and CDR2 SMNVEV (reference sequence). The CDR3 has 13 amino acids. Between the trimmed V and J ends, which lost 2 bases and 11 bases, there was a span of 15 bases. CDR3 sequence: CASSLHRVGEQYF. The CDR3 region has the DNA TGTGCCAGCAGTTTACACCGGGTGGGAGAGCAGTACTTC.

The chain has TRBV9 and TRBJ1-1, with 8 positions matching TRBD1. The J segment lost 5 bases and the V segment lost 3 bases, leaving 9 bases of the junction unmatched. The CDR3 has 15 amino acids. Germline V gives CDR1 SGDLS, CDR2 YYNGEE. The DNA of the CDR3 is TGTGCCAGCAGCGCCTTCCAGGGGGCGGGTACTGAAGCTTTCTTT. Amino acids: CASSAFQGAGTEAFF.

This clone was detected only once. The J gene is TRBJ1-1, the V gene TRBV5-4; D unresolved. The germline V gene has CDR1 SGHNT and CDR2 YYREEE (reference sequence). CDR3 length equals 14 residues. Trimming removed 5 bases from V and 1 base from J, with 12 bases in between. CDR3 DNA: TGTGCCAGCAGACACGGACGGGAGAACACTGAAGCTTTCTTT. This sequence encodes CASRHGRENTEAFF. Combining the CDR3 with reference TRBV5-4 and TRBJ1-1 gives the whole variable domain ETGVTQSPTHLIKTRGQQVTLRCSSQSGHNTVSWYQQALGQGPQFIFQYYREEENGRGNFPPRFSGLQFPNYSSELNVNALELDDSALYLCASRHGRENTEAFFGQGTRLTVV.

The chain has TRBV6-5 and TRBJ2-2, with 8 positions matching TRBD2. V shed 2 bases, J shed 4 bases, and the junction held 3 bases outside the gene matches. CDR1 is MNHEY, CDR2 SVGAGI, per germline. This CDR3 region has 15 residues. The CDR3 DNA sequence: TGTGCCAGCAGTTACAAAGGACTAGCCACCGGGGAGCTGTTTTTT. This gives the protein CASSYKGLATGELFF.

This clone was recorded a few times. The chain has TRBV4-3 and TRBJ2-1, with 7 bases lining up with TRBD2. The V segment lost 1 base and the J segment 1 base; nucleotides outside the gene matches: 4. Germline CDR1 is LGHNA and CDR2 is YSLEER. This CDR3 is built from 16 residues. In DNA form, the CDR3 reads TGCGCCAGCAGCCAAGTTAGCGGGTATTCCTACAATGAGCAGTTCTTC. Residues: CASSQVSGYSYNEQFF.

Here the CDR3 DNA reads TGTGCCAGCACCTCGGGACTAGCGGGTATCACAGATACGCAGTATTTT. It translates to CASTSGLAGITDTQYF. The chain carries TRBV7-6 and TRBJ2-3; 12 nucleotides agree with TRBD2. The CDR3 consists of 16 residues. CDR1 and CDR2 (germline): SGHVS, FNYEAQ. J lost 2 bases, V lost 7 bases, and 7 bases had no gene match.

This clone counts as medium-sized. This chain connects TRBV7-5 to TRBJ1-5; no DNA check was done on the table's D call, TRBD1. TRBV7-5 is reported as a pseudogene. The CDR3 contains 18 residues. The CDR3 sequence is CARKGSGAIPLYYQPQHF. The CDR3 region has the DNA TGTGCCAGAAAGGGTTCAGGGGCCATTCCTTTATACTATCAGCCCCAGCATTTT.

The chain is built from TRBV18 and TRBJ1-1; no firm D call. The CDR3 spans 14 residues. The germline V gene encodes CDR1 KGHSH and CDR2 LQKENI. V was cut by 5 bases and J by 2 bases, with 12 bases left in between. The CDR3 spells CASSSRDTNTEAFF. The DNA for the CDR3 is TGTGCCAGCTCATCTCGAGATACTAACACTGAAGCTTTCTTT.

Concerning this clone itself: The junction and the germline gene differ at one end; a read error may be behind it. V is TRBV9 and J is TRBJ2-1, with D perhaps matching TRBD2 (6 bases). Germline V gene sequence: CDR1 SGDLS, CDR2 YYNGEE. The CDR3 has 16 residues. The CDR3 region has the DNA TGTGCCAGCAGCGTAGACCCGGGGGAATCCTGCAATGAGCAGTTCTTC. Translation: CASSVDPGESCNEQFF. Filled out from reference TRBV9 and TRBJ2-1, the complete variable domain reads DSGVTQTPKHLITATGQRVTLRCSPRSGDLSVYWYQQSLDQGLQFLIQYYNGEERAKGNILERFSAQQFPDLHSELNLSSLELGDSALYFCASSVDPGESCNEQFFGPGTRLTVL.

CDR3 sequence (DNA): TGTGCCAGCAGCTTCGGGCTAGCGGCTAGCACAGATACGCAGTATTTT. Amino acids: CASSFGLAASTDTQYF. The chain employs TRBV7-9 and TRBJ2-3; 7 bases are shared with TRBD2. The V and J ends lost 3 bases and 0 bases, in that order; junction bases with no gene match: 6. This CDR3 contains 16 residues. Looked up from germline, CDR1 is SEHNR and CDR2 is FQNEAQ (reference sequence).

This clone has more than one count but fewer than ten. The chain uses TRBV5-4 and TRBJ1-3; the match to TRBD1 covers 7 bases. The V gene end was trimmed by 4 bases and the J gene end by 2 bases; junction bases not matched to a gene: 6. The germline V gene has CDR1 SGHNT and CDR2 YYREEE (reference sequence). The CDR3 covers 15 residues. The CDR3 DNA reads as TGTGCCAGCAGCCGAGAGACAGGGCCTGGAAACACCATATATTTT. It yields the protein CASSRETGPGNTIYF.